This T cell receptor (beta chain) is drawn from a study of graft-versus-host responses after intestinal transplantation. Looking at the study overall: Anti-thymocyte globulin induction, then tacrolimus and steroids for two to four years, went to all recipients.

This CDR3 is 15 amino acids long. Germline V CDR1 and CDR2: LGHNA, YNFKEQ. Trimming took 4 bases from V and 7 from J; bases not matched to a gene: 6. Using immunoSEQ multiplex PCR, the repertoire was profiled, and TCRdb retains in-frame clones only, with some absent. The data contain under 25,000 clones, roughly 40% of them singletons. The input for sequencing was alloreactive CD4+ T cells from a mixed lymphocyte reaction culture, taken before transplantation. Subset described: CFSE-low proliferating T cells sorted from roughly six-day pre-transplant mixed lymphocyte reaction (GvH or HvG direction). This chain joins TRBV4-2 and TRBJ2-2, with 10 bases identical to TRBD2. The clonotype originates from a human patient who was an organ donor for intestinal transplantation. CDR3 loop: CASSRVLAGGGELFF. CDR3 in DNA: TGTGCCAGCAGCCGAGTATTAGCGGGAGGCGGGGAGCTGTTTTTT.